Many counts were recorded for the clone carrying this T cell receptor (beta chain). The antigen is unknown. The CDR3 runs to 13 residues. CDR1 and CDR2 from the germline V gene are SEHNR and FQNEAQ (reference sequence). V lost 5 bases, J lost 4 bases, and 11 bases lay in between. These data originate in a study of T cell repertoires in cytomegalovirus infection. About the study: Based on public TCR beta signatures, there were indications of CMV infection and of a matching HLA type. The study, taken as a whole, reports: CMV carriers having the relevant HLA were flagged by cumulative public TCR beta family frequency. The study found HLA-C-restricted CMV-specific TCR beta clonotypes dominating the ex vivo response.

In TCRdb, the reads were re-called with MiXCR into one record per CDR3 protein. The table lists roughly 250,000 distinct CDR3 sequences, roughly 20% of them singletons. The V gene is TRBV7-9, the J gene TRBJ1-1, with D unclear. This clonotype was obtained from a human donor in good health (CMV status not recorded). Some clones in this sample may be carry-over from other donors' samples. The sequencing sample was made of CD8+ T cells from PBMCs. This chain's CDR3 is CASSPTAVTEAFF. The CDR3, as DNA: TGTGCCAGCAGCCCAACGGCCGTCACTGAAGCTTTCTTT.